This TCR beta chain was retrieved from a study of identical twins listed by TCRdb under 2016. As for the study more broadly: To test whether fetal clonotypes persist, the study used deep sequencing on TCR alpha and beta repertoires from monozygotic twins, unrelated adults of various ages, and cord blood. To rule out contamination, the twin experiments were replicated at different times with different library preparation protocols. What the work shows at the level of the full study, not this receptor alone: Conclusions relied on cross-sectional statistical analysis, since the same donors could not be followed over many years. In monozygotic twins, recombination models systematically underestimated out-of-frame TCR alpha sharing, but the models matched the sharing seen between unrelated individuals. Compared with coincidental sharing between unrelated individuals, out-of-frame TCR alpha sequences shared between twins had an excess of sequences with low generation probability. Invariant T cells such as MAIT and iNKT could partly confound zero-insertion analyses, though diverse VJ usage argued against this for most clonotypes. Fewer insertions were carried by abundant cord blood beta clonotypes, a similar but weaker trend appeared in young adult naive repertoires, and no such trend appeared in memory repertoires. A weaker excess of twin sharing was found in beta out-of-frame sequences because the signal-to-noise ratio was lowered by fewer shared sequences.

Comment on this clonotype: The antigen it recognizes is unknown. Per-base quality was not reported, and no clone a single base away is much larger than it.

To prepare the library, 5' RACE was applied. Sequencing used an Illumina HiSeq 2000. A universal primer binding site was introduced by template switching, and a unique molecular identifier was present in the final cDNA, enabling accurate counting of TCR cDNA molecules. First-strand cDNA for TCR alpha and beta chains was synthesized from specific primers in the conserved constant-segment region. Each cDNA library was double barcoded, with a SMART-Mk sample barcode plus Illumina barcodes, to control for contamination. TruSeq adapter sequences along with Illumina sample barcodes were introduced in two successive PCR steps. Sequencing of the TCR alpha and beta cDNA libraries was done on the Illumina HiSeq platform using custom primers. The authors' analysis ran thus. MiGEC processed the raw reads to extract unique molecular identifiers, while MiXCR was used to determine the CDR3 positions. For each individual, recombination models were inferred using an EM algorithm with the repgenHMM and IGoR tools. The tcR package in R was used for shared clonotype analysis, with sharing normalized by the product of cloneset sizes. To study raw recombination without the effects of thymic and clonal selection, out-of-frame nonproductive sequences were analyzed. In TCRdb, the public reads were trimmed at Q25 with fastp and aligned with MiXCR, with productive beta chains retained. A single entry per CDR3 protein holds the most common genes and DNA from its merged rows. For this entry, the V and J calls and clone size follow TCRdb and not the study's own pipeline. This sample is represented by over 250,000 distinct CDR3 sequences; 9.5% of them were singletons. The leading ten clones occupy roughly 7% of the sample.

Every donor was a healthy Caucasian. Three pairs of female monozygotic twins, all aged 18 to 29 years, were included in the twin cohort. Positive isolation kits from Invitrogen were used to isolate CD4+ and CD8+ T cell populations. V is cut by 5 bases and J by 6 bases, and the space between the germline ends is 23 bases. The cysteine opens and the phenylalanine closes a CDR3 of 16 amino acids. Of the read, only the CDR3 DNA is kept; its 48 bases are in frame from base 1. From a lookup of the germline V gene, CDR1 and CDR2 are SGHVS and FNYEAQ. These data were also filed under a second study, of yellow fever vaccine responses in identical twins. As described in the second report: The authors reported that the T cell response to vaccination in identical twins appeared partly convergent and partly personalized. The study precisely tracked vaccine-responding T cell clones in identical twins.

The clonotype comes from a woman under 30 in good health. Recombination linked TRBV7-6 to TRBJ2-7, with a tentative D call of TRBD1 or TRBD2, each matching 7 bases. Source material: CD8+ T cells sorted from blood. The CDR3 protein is CASSVIRGEGAGEQYF. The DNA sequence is TGTGCCAGCAGCGTCATTAGGGGGGAGGGGGCCGGCGAGCAGTACTTC.